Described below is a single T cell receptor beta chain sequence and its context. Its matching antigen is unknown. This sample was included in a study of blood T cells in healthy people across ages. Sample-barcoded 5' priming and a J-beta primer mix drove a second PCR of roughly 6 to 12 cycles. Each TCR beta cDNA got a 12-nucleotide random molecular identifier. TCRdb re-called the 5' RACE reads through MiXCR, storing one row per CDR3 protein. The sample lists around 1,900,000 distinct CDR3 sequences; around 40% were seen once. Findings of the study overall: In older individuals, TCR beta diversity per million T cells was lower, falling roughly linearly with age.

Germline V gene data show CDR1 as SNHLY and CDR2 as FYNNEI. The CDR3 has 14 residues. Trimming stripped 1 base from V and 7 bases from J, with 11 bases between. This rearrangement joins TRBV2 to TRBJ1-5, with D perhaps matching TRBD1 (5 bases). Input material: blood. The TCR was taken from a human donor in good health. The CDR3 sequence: CASSEGQGQQPQHF. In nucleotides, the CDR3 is TGTGCCAGCAGTGAAGGGCAGGGTCAGCAGCCCCAGCATTTT. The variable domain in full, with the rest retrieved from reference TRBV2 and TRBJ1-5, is EPEVTQTPSHQVTQMGQEVILRCVPISNHLYFYWYRQILGQKVEFLVSFYNNEISEKSEIFDDQFSVERPDGSNFTLKIRSTKLEDSAMYFCASSEGQGQQPQHFGDGTRLSIL.